The 19 T cell receptor beta chains reported below all come from one sample, sequenced in a study of T cell responses to AZD1222 COVID-19 vaccine. Clones were read by immunoSEQ multiplex PCR, and TCRdb kept only the in-frame ones, dropping some. Of 90,000 to 120,000 clones detected, under 95% appear once; the ten largest clones hold under 25%. This specimen consisted of peripheral blood, obtained on day 0 of AZD1222 vaccination. The receptors shown here come from an adult in good health.

This rearrangement joins TRBV29-1 to TRBJ1-4; D gene uncertain. This CDR3 region has 13 residues. V was trimmed by 4 bases and J by 5 bases, leaving 11 bases between them. CDR1 SQVTM and CDR2 ANQGSEA come from the germline V gene. CDR3 in DNA: TGCAGCGTTGTCGGGGTTTTGAATGAAAAACTGTTTTTT. Translated: CSVVGVLNEKLFF.

The chain employs TRBV25-1 and TRBJ2-7; D remains ambiguous. V was clipped by 8 bases and J by 1 base, with 9 bases between them. The CDR3 consists of 12 residues. Germline CDR1 is MGHDK and CDR2 is SYGVNS. The CDR3 here is CASGRWSYEQYF. The CDR3 nucleotides read TGTGCCAGCGGAAGGTGGTCCTACGAGCAGTACTTC.

V is TRBV7-8 and J is TRBJ2-7; a weak D match, TRBD1 (6 bases). Germline CDR1 reads SGHVS; CDR2 reads FQNEAQ. There are 15 residues in the CDR3. The V end was cut by 2 bases, the J end by 2 bases, with 13 bases between. The CDR3 DNA follows: TGTGCCAGCAGCTTACACCGGACAGTTCCCTACGAGCAGTACTTC. Translation gives CASSLHRTVPYEQYF.

The V and J genes are TRBV19 and TRBJ1-2; no firm D call. V lost 4 bases and J lost 5, with 11 bases in between. Germline V gene lookup returns CDR1 LNHDA and CDR2 SQIVND (reference sequence). The CDR3 consists of 13 residues. CDR3 region: CASSKTAVYGYTF. DNA for the CDR3: TGTGCCAGTAGTAAAACAGCAGTTTATGGCTACACCTTC.

The chain employs TRBV18 and TRBJ1-1; 7 nucleotides match TRBD1. In germline, CDR1 is KGHSH, CDR2 LQKENI. V was pared by 4 bases and J by 1 base, with 9 bases of the junction left unmatched. This CDR3 comprises 16 residues. Here the CDR3 DNA reads TGTGCCAGCTCACAACCGGGACAGAGCCCGAACACTGAAGCTTTCTTT. Translated, it gives CASSQPGQSPNTEAFF.

The CDR3, as DNA: TGTGCCAGCAGCCAAGTAAAAAGACAGGGAGGCTATGGCTACACCTTC. Its protein product is CASSQVKRQGGYGYTF. The chain recombines TRBV3-1 (or the pseudogene TRBV3-2) with TRBJ1-2; 7 bases align to TRBD1. Germline V lookup: CDR1 LGHDT, CDR2 YNNKEL (reference sequence). This CDR3 has 16 residues. With V trimmed by 1 base and J by 4 bases, 9 bases remained unmatched.

V gene TRBV7-2 combines with J gene TRBJ1-2; 7 nucleotides match TRBD1. V gave up 5 bases and J gave up 4 bases; unmatched junction bases: 10. The CDR3 has 15 amino acids. The V gene's germline CDR1 is SGHTA and CDR2 FQGNSA. Here the CDR3 DNA reads TGTGCCAGCAGCGCGGGAAGGGACAGAGTCTATGGCTACACCTTC. The encoded protein is CASSAGRDRVYGYTF.

The chain recombines TRBV2 with TRBJ2-1; maybe TRBD1 (7 bases). This CDR3 is 15 amino acids long. Trimming left V 4 bases short and J 8 bases short, with 18 bases between. CDR1 SNHLY and CDR2 FYNNEI come from the germline V gene. The DNA of the CDR3 is TGTGCCAGCAGTGGCAGGGGGGAAAACGTGGATGAGCAGTTCTTC. Its protein is CASSGRGENVDEQFF.

The chain joins TRBV27 to TRBJ1-1; unclear D gene. The CDR3 covers 14 residues. Germline assignment: CDR1 MNHEY and CDR2 SMNVEV (reference sequence). V gave up 4 bases and J gave up 1 base, with 10 bases separating them. The CDR3 loop is CASSSNRQNTEAFF. For the CDR3, the DNA is TGTGCCAGCAGTTCGAACAGACAGAACACTGAAGCTTTCTTT.

This chain links TRBV5-4 with TRBJ1-2, with D tentatively TRBD1 (6 bases). CDR3 length: 15 amino acids. Between the trimmed V and J ends, which lost 4 bases and 3 bases, there was a span of 16 bases. Germline V gene data show CDR1 as SGHNT and CDR2 as YYREEE (reference sequence). The CDR3 nucleotides read TGTGCCAGCAGCGCCCCCGACAGGAACGACTATGGCTACACCTTC. Protein sequence: CASSAPDRNDYGYTF.

The V and J genes are TRBV12-3 or TRBV12-4 and TRBJ1-2; no firm D call. V was cut by 5 bases and J by 5 bases, with 12 bases left in between. The CDR3 runs 13 residues. The CDR3 nucleotides are TGTGCCAGCAGTGGAAGGACGGTGTATGGCTACACCTTC. Its translation is CASSGRTVYGYTF.

V is TRBV6-6 and J is TRBJ2-2, with 9 nucleotides matching TRBD1. Unmatched junction bases numbered 12, after V lost 5 bases and J lost 5 bases. Germline V gene sequence: CDR1 MNHNY, CDR2 SVGAGI (reference sequence). This CDR3 spans 17 amino acids. The CDR3 bases are TGTGCCAGCAGTCACAGAAAGGACAGGGGATATACCGGGGAGCTGTTTTTT. Its protein product is CASSHRKDRGYTGELFF.

This clone was observed a single time. The genes are TRBV29-1 and TRBJ2-5, with TRBD2 matching 14 bases. J was trimmed by 4 bases and V by 6 bases; bases with no gene match: 13. Germline V gives CDR1 SQVTM, CDR2 ANQGSEA. CDR3 length equals 17 residues. The DNA of the CDR3 is TGCAGCGTCAGGGGCGGACTAGCGGGGGGTAAGGGAGAGACCCAGTACTTC. It specifies CSVRGGLAGGKGETQYF.

The chain recombines TRBV5-6 with TRBJ1-2; possibly TRBD1 for D (6 bases). The CDR3 runs to 16 residues. V was pared by 4 bases and J by 2 bases, with 18 bases between. CDR1 is SGHDT, CDR2 YYEEEE, per germline. Written as DNA, the CDR3 is TGTGCCAGCAGCCCGTTCGACAGGAGTACGAACTATGGCTACACCTTC. It encodes CASSPFDRSTNYGYTF.

This rearrangement joins TRBV19 to TRBJ1-2; 7 bases align to TRBD1. Germline V lookup: CDR1 LNHDA, CDR2 SQIVND (reference sequence). V lost 6 bases, J lost 8 bases, and 3 bases stayed unmatched. There are 11 residues in the CDR3. The CDR3 here is CASRTGRGYTF. CDR3 DNA: TGTGCCAGTAGGACAGGGAGAGGCTACACCTTC.

The count of this clone is one. The chain carries TRBV5-1 and TRBJ2-1, with TRBD1 matching 12 bases. The germline gives CDR1 SGHRS, CDR2 YFSETQ. The CDR3 is 15 amino acids. V lost 4 bases, J lost 9 bases, and 8 bases stayed unmatched. CDR3 coding DNA: TGCGCCAGCAGCCTGGGACAGGGGGCGGTTATTGAGCAGTTCTTC. The encoded protein is CASSLGQGAVIEQFF.

The chain joins TRBV5-1 to TRBJ1-2; D not resolved. The CDR3 sequence is 13 residues long. Germline CDR1 and CDR2: SGHRS and YFSETQ. V dropped 0 bases and J dropped 7 bases, with 10 bases sitting between them. CDR3 nucleotide sequence: TGCGCCAGCAGCTTGGGGATGGGTTCTGGCTACACCTTC. Amino acid sequence: CASSLGMGSGYTF.

The CDR3 DNA reads TGTGCCAGCAGCCTCGGGACAGGTGAAGCTTTCTTT. Translating it yields CASSLGTGEAFF. The chain employs TRBV12-3 or TRBV12-4 and TRBJ1-1, with TRBD1 matching 8 bases. Trimming cost V 6 bases and J 7 bases; bases outside gene matches: 4. The CDR3 is 12 residues long.

The rearrangement uses TRBV5-8 and TRBJ2-1; 9 positions match TRBD2. Germline V gives CDR1 SGHTS, CDR2 YDEGEE. Trimming took 3 bases from V and 3 from J; bases not matched to a gene: 4. The CDR3 covers 15 residues. The CDR3 sequence is CASSSAGGDYNEQFF. CDR3 coding DNA: TGTGCCAGCAGCTCTGCGGGGGGGGACTACAATGAGCAGTTCTTC.